These T cell receptor beta chains were read from a single sample in a study of response to subunit inactivated influenza vaccine. TCRdb called the RT-PCR reads again in MiXCR, with one record for every CDR3 protein. The sample lists around 760,000 distinct CDR3 sequences, approximately 15% occurring once. The material was PBMCs from blood, obtained approximately 15 days before vaccination. The receptors here all came from a man between 50 and 59 years old who received an inactivated influenza vaccine. CDR3s leave out the opening cysteine and the closing phenylalanine or tryptophan.

J,V,CDR3
TRBJ2-2,TRBV10-3,AISANHRTGELF
TRBJ2-7,TRBV24-1,ATSDLQETLYEQY
TRBJ2-7,TRBV7-9,ASSLDAGSTYEQY
TRBJ2-5,TRBV7-2,ASRIRGRIQETQY
TRBJ1-2,TRBV7-2,ASSLAFQGSGYT
TRBJ2-5,TRBV10-3,AISAEGETQY
TRBJ2-3,TRBV6-2/TRBV6-3,ASSYPGTSGRRRYTQY
TRBJ2-4,TRBV12-5,ASGLVRRCTPRLWDTKNIQY
TRBJ2-7,TRBV6-1,ASNRDRVSYEQY
TRBJ2-1,TRBV7-9,ASWDGSYNEQF
TRBJ2-7,TRBV12-3/TRBV12-4,ASSLESSGGKSYEQY
TRBJ2-3,TRBV25-1,ASSGTTPEGQY
TRBJ2-7,TRBV2,ASSVSIYEQY
TRBJ1-5,TRBV5-1,ASSLDGDQPQH
TRBJ2-1,TRBV5-1,ASVRDRYNEQF
TRBJ2-3,TRBV9,ASSETSGGATQY
TRBJ1-5,TRBV12-3/TRBV12-4,ASSFVGRGRQPQH
TRBJ2-3,TRBV29-1,SVESAGARGYTDTQY
TRBJ2-2,TRBV5-8,ASSIPGQTNTGELF
TRBJ2-3,TRBV12-3/TRBV12-4,ASSPPGPQGADTQY
TRBJ2-1,TRBV4-2,ASSRAGTSGYSYNEQF
TRBJ2-7,TRBV4-2,ASSQVGQPREQY
TRBJ2-3,TRBV6-2/TRBV6-3,ASSSRQGTDTQY
TRBJ2-2,TRBV7-9,AGNNWDKAGELF
TRBJ2-1,TRBV28,ASIPSPGPRYYNEQF
TRBJ2-3,TRBV11-2,ASSLRGVPPVTQY
TRBJ2-2,TRBV20-1,SAWDRANTGELF
TRBJ2-3,TRBV6-2/TRBV6-3,ASSDGQGGTDTQY
TRBJ2-3,TRBV5-1,ASSPGQGADTQY
TRBJ2-7,TRBV20-1,SARPPRTASYEQY
TRBJ2-6,TRBV20-1,SATGVDGGTNSGANVLT
TRBJ1-4,TRBV3-1,ASSQDGTGNEKLF
TRBJ2-7,TRBV6-1,ASSGQGGVYEQY
TRBJ2-5,TRBV9,ASSVGVLQETQY
TRBJ1-1,TRBV24-1,ATSDPQGEAF
TRBJ2-5,TRBV2,ASTRTAGTQY
TRBJ2-1,TRBV2,ATRTGGGVVDEQF
TRBJ2-2,TRBV11-3,ASSSRYSGHTGELF
TRBJ2-6,TRBV12-3/TRBV12-4,ASTPRILAGANVLT